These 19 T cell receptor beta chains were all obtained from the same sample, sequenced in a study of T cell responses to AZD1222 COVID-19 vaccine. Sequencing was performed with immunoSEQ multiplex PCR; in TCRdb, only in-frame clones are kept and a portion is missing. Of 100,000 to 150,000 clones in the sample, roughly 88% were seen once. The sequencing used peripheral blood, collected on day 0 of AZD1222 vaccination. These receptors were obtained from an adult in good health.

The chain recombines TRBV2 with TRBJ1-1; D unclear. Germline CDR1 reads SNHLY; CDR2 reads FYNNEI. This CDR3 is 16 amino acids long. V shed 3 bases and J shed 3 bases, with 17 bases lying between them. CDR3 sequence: CASSDSGLLPDTEAFF. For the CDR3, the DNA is TGTGCCAGCAGTGACTCAGGTCTCCTACCGGACACTGAAGCTTTCTTT.

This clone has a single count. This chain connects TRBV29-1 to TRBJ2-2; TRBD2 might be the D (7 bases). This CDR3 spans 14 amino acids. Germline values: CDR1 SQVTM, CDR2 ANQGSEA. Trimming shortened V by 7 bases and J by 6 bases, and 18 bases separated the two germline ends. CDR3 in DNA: TGCAGCGCCCAAGGGGGGGGGATCGCCGGGGAGCTGTTTTTT. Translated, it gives CSAQGGGIAGELFF.

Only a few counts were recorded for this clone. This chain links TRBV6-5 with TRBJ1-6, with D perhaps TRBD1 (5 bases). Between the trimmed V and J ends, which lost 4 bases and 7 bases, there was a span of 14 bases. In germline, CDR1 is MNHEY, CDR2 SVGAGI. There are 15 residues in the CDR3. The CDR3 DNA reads TGTGCCAGCAGTTTCCTTGGGACGGCAAATTCACCCCTCCACTTT. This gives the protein CASSFLGTANSPLHF.

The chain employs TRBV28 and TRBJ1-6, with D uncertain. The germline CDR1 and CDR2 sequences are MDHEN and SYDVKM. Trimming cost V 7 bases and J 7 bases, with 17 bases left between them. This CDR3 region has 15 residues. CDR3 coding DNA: TGTGCCAGCACCGCCACTCGTGGCAGAAATTCACCCCTCCACTTT. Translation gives CASTATRGRNSPLHF. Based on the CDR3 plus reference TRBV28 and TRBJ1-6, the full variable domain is DVKVTQSSRYLVKRTGEKVFLECVQDMDHENMFWYRQDPGLGLRLIYFSYDVKMKEKGDIPEGYSVSREKKERFSLILESASTNQTSMYLCASTATRGRNSPLHFGNGTRLTVT.

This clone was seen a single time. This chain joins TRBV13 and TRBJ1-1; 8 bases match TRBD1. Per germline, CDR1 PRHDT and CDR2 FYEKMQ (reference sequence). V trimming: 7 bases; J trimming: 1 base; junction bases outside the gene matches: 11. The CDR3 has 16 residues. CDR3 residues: CASTDTTGTGNTEAFF. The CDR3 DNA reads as TGTGCCAGCACCGATACTACCGGGACAGGGAACACTGAAGCTTTCTTT. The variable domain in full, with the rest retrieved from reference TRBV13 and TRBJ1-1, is AAGVIQSPRHLIKEKRETATLKCYPIPRHDTVYWYQQGPGQDPQFLISFYEKMQSDKGSIPDRFSAQQFSDYHSELNMSSLELGDSALYFCASTDTTGTGNTEAFFGQGTRLTVV.

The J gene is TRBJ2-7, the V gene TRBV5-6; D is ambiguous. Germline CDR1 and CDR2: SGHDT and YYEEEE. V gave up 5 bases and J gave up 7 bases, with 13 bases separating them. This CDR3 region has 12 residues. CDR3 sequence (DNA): TGTGCCAGCAGAGTTGCTATGGGGGAGCAGTACTTC. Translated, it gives CASRVAMGEQYF.

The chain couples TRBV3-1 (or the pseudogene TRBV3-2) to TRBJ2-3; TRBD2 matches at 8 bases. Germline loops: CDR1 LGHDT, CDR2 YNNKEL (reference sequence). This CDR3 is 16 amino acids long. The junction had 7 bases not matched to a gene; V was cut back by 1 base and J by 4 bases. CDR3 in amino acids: CASSQAPTSAPDTQYF. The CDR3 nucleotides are TGTGCCAGCAGCCAAGCACCGACTAGCGCCCCAGATACGCAGTATTTT.

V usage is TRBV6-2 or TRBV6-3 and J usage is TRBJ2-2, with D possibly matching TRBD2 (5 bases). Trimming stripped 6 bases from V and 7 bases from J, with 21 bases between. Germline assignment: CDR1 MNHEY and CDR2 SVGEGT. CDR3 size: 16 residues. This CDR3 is CASSSRPSGASGELFF. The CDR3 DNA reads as TGTGCCAGCAGCTCCCGACCAAGCGGAGCGAGCGGGGAGCTGTTTTTT.

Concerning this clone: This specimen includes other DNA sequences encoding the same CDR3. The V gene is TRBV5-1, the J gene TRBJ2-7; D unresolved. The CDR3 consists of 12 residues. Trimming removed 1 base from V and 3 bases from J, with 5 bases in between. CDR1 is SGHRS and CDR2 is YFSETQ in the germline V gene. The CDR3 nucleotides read TGCGCCAGCAGCTTGAACCGCTACGAGCAGTACTTC. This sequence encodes CASSLNRYEQYF.

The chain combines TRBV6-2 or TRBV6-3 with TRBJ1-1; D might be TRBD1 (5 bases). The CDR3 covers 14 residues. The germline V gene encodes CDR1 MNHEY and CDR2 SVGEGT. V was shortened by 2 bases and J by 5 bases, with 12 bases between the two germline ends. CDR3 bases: TGTGCCAGCAGTTACCGTCAGGGATATACTGAAGCTTTCTTT. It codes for CASSYRQGYTEAFF.

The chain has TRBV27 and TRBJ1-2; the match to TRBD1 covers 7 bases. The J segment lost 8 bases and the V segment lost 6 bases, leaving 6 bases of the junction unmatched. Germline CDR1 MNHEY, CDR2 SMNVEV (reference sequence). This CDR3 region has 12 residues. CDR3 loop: CASSQTGSGYTF. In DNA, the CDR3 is TGTGCCAGCAGCCAGACAGGGTCGGGCTACACCTTC.

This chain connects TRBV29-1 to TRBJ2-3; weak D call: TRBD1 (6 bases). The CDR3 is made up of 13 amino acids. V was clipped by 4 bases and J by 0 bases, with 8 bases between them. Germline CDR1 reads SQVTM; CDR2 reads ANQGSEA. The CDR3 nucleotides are TGCAGCGTTGGGACAGCTAGCACAGATACGCAGTATTTT. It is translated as CSVGTASTDTQYF.

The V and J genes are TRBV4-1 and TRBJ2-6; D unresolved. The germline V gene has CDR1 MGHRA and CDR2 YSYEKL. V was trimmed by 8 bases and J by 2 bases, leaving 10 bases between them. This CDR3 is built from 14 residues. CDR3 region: CASGLAPGANVLTF. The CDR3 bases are TGCGCCAGCGGCCTTGCCCCTGGGGCCAACGTCCTGACTTTC.

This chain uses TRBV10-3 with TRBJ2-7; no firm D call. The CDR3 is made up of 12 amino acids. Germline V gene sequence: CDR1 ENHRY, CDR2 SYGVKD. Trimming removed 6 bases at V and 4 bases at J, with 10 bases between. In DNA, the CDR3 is TGTGCCATCAGCGATTTTGGTTACGAGCAGTACTTC. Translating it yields CAISDFGYEQYF.

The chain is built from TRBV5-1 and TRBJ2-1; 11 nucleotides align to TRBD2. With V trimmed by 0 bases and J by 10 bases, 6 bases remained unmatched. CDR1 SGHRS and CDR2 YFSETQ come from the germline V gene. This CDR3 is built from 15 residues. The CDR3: CASSLGLAGMGEQFF. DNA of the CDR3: TGCGCCAGCAGCTTGGGACTAGCGGGAATGGGCGAGCAGTTCTTC.

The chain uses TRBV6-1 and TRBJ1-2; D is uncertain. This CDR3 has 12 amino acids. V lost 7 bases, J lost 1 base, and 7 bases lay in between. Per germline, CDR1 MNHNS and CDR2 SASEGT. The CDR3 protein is CASKVLNYGYTF. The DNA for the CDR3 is TGTGCCAGCAAGGTCCTTAACTATGGCTACACCTTC.

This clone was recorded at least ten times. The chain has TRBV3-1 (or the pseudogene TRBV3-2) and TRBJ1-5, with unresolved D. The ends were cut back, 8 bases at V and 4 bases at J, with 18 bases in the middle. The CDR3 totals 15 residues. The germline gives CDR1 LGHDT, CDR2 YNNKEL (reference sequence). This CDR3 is CASYAEGGRNQPQHF. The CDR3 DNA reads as TGTGCCAGCTATGCAGAGGGAGGGAGGAATCAGCCCCAGCATTTT.

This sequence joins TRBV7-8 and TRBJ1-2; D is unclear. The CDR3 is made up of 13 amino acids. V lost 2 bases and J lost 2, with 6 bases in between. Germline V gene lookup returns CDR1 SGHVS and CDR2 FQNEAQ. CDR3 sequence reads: CASSLTINYGYTF. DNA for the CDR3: TGTGCCAGCAGCTTAACAATAAACTATGGCTACACCTTC. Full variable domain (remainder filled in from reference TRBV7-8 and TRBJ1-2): GAGVSQSPRYKVAKRGQDVALRCDPISGHVSLFWYQQALGQGPEFLTYFQNEAQLDKSGLPSDRFFAERPEGSVSTLKIQRTQQEDSAVYLCASSLTINYGYTFGSGTRLTVV.

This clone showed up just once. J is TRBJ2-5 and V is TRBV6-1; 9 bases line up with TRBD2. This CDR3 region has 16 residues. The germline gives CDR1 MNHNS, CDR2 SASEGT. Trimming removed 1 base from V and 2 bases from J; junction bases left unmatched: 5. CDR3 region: CASSEGVSGGQETQYF. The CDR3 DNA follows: TGTGCCAGCAGTGAAGGGGTTAGCGGGGGACAAGAGACCCAGTACTTC.